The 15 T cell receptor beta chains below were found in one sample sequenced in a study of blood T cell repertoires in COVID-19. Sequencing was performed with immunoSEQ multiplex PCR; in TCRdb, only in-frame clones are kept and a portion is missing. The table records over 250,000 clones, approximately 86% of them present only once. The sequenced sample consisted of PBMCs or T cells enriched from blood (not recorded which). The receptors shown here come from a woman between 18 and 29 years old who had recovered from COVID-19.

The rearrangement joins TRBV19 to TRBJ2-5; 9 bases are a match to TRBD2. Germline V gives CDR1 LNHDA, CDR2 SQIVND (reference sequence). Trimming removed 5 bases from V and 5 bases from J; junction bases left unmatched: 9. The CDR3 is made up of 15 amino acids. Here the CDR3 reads CASSLRSGSMETQYF. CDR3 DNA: TGTGCCAGTAGTCTTCGTAGCGGGAGCATGGAGACCCAGTACTTC.

CDR3 region: CSVRETDRINEKLFF. The CDR3 DNA follows: TGCAGCGTTCGGGAGACCGACAGAATTAATGAAAAACTGTTTTTT. V and J are TRBV29-1 and TRBJ1-4, with D maybe TRBD1 (5 bases). The germline gives CDR1 SQVTM, CDR2 ANQGSEA. The CDR3 is made up of 15 amino acids. The V end lost 5 bases, the J end lost 4 bases, and 17 bases lay between the germline ends.

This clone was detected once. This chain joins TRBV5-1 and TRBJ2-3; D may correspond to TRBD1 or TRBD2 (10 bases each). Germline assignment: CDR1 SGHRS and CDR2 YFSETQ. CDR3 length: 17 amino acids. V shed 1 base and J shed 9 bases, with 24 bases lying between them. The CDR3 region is CASSLRQGALAGVTQYF. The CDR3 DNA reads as TGCGCCAGCAGCTTGAGACAGGGGGCCCTAGCGGGAGTGACGCAGTATTTT.

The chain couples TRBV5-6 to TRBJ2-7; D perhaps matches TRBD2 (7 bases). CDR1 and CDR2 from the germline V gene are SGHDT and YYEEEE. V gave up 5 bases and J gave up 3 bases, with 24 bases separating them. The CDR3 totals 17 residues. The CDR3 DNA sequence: TGTGCCAGCAGGACTCAAAAGGGGGGAGGGATCGACTACGAGCAGTACTTC. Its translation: CASRTQKGGGIDYEQYF.

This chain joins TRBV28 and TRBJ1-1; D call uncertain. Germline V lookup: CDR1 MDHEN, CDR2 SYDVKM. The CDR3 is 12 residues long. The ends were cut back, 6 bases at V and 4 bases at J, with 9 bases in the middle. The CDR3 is CASSSTGTEAFF. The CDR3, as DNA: TGTGCCAGCAGCTCTACCGGCACTGAAGCTTTCTTT.

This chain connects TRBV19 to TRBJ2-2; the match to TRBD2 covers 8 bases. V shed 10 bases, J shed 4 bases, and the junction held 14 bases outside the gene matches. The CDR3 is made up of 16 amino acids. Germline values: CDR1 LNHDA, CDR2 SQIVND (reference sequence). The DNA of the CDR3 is TGTGCCACTAAAGATTGGTCTAGCGGGCCCACCGGGGAGCTGTTTTTT. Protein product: CATKDWSSGPTGELFF.

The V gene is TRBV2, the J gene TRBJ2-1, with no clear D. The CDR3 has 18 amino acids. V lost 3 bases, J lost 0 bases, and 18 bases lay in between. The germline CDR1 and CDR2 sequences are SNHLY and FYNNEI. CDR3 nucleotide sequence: TGTGCCAGCAGTGAGGGTTTTCGTCGGGTAATCTCCTACAATGAGCAGTTCTTC. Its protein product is CASSEGFRRVISYNEQFF.

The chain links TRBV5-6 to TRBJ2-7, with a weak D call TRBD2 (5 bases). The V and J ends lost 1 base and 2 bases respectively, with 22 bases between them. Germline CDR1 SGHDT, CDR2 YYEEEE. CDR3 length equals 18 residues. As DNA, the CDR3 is TGTGCCAGCAGCTTGTTTTCTACGGACTCCGCCGTTACCTACGAGCAGTACTTC. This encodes CASSLFSTDSAVTYEQYF.

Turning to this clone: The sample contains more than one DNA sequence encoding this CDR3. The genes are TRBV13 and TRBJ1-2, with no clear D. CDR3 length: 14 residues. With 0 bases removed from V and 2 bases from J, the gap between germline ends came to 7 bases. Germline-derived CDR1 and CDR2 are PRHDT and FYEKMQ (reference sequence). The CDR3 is CASSLGVANYGYTF. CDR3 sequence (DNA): TGTGCCAGCAGCTTAGGGGTAGCAAACTATGGCTACACCTTC.

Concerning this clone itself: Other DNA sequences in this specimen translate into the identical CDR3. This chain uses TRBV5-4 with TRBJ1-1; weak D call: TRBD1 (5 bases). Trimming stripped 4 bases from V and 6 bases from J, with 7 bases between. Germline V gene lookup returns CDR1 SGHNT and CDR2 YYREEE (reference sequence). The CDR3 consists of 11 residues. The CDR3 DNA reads TGTGCCAGCAGCCTAGGGGCTGAAGCTTTCTTT. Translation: CASSLGAEAFF.

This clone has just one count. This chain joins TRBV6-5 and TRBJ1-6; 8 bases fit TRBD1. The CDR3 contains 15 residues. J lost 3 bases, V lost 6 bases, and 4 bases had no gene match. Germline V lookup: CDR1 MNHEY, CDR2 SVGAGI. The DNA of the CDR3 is TGTGCCAGCAGGGCAGACAGGGGCTATAATTCACCCCTCCACTTT. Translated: CASRADRGYNSPLHF.

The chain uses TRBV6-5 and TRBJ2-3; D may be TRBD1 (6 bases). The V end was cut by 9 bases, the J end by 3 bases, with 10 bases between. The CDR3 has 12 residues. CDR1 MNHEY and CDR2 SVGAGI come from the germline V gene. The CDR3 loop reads CARTGLTDTQYF. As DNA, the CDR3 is TGTGCCAGGACAGGATTGACAGATACGCAGTATTTT.

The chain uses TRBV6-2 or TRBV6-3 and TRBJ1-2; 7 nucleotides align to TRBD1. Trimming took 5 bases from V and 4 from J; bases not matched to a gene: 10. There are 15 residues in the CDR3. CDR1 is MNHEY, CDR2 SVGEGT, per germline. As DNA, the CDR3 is TGTGCCAGCAGTATGGAGGACAGGCTCCTCTATGGCTACACCTTC. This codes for CASSMEDRLLYGYTF.

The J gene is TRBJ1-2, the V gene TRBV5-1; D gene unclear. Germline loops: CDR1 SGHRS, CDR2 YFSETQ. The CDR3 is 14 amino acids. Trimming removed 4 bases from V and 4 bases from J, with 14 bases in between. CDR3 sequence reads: CASSASPPSYGYTF. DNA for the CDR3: TGCGCCAGCAGCGCCTCTCCCCCCAGCTATGGCTACACCTTC.

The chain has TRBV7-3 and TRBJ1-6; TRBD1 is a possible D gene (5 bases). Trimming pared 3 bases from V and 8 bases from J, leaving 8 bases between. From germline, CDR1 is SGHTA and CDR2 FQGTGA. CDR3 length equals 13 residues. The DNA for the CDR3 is TGTGCCAGCAGCTTGGGCAGGGATTCACCCCTCCACTTT. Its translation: CASSLGRDSPLHF.